One T cell receptor (beta chain) is described in this entry. Its antigen is still unknown. The donors were healthy bone marrow donors. The data originate from a study of cytomegalovirus exposure and HLA in healthy donors. Overall study findings and caveats: The classifier was said to identify cytomegalovirus status with high specificity and sensitivity. From TCR beta sequences, most subjects' HLA-A and HLA-B alleles were reportedly predicted accurately. Some TCR beta chains (roughly 150 of them) were listed as cytomegalovirus-associated.

Researchers ran the PCR with 60 Vbeta and 13 Jbeta primers. Libraries were prepared by immunoSEQ multiplex PCR; TCRdb keeps only in-frame clonotypes and omits some of them. In the table there are roughly 150,000 clones, roughly four fifths of which are singletons. Sequences were obtained from PBMCs. The sequence derives from a male donor in good health and CMV-seronegative.

The CDR3 DNA reads TGTGCCAGCTCCGGGACTAGGAGCTCCTACGAGCAGTACTTC. Protein sequence: CASSGTRSSYEQYF. This rearrangement joins TRBV2 to TRBJ2-7; 8 nucleotides line up with TRBD2. J lost 0 bases, V lost 8 bases, and 6 bases had no gene match. The germline V gene has CDR1 SNHLY and CDR2 FYNNEI. CDR3 length: 14 amino acids.